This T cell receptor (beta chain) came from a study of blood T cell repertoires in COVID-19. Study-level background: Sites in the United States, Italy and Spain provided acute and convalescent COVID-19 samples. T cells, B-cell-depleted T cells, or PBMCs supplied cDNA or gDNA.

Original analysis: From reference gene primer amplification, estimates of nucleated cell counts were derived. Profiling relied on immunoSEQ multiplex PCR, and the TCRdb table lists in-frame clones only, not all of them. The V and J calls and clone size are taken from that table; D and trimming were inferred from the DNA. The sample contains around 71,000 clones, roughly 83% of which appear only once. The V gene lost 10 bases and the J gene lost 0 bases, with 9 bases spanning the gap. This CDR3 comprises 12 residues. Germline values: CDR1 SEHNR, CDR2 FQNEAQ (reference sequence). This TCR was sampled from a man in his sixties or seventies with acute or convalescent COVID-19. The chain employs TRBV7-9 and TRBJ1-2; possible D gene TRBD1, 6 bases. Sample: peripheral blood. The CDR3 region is CATDRTNYGYTF. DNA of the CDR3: TGTGCCACCGACAGGACTAACTATGGCTACACCTTC.